Here is one T cell receptor beta chain with its context. What it binds is not known. Deep sequencing aimed at 1 in 200,000 to 1 in 1 million T cells' resolution. Assay used: immunoSEQ multiplex PCR; TCRdb lists only in-frame clones, some missing. This table holds fewer than 400,000 clones, 60% to 80% found once. Trimming removed 5 bases from V and 5 bases from J; junction bases left unmatched: 4. The V gene's germline CDR1 is MNHEY and CDR2 SVGAGI. The CDR3 sequence is 13 residues long. This record belongs to a study of cytotoxic CD8 clonotypes in ibrutinib-treated CLL. The wider study: Responses: some 25 partial, 2 complete; after median 68 months, roughly 14 stayed remitted, around twelve progressed. The sample average was approximately 250,000 productive templates and 100,000 or so productive rearrangements.

Study-level results: Clonality measured at baseline exceeded age-matched healthy donors, tracking circulating CD8+ T-cell counts.

V is TRBV6-5 and J is TRBJ1-1; 8 bases are shared with TRBD1. This sequence originates from a human donor with chronic lymphocytic leukemia. Sequenced material: PBMCs, taken after 36 months of ibrutinib treatment. CDR3 coding DNA: TGTGCCAGCAGTAGGACAGGGCGGACTGAAGCTTTCTTT. Protein: CASSRTGRTEAFF.